This T cell receptor (beta chain) was found in a study of T cell changes during pregnancy in multiple sclerosis. Trimming cost V 2 bases and J 0 bases, with 13 bases left between them. The germline V gene encodes CDR1 MNHNY and CDR2 SVGAGI (reference sequence). The CDR3 consists of 16 residues. Sequenced by immunoSEQ multiplex PCR; TCRdb stores in-frame clones only, minus some. The sample records 70,000 to 95,000 clones, almost 95% being singletons. The sample was peripheral blood, taken in the third trimester of pregnancy. The chain combines TRBV6-6 with TRBJ2-5, with D perhaps matching TRBD2 (6 bases). This receptor was identified in a female donor with multiple sclerosis, enrolled in a pregnancy study. The CDR3 bases are TGTGCCAGCAGTTACGTGGCGGGGCCGTACCAAGAGACCCAGTACTTC. The encoded protein is CASSYVAGPYQETQYF.